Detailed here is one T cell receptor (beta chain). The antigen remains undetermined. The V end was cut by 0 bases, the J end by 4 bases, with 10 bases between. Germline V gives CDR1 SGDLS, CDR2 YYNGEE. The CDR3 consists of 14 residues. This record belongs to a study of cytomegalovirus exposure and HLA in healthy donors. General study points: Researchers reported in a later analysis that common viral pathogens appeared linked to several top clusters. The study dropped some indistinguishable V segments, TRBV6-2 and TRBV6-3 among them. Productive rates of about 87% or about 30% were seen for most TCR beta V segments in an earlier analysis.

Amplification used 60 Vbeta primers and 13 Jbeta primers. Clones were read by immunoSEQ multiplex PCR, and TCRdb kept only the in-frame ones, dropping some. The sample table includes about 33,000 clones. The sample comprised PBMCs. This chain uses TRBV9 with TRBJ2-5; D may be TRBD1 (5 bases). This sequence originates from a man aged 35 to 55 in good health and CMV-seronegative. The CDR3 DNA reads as TGTGCCAGCAGCGTAGCTAGGGGTGGAGAGACCCAGTACTTC. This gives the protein CASSVARGGETQYF.